This T cell receptor beta chain was observed in a study of cytomegalovirus exposure and HLA in healthy donors. The primer mix had 60 Vbeta and 13 Jbeta primers. Here immunoSEQ multiplex PCR was the method, and the copy in TCRdb shows in-frame clones only, minus some. This table has about 160,000 clones, 70% to 90% appearing once. Between the trimmed V and J ends, which lost 8 bases and 5 bases, there was a span of 15 bases. The CDR3 is made up of 14 amino acids. Germline V lookup: CDR1 MNHNS, CDR2 SASEGT. This receptor was obtained from a man aged 18 to 30 in good health and CMV-seropositive. Sequencing used PBMCs. V gene TRBV6-1 combines with J gene TRBJ2-2; a possible D gene is TRBD1 (5 bases). The CDR3 here is CASSRGHETGELFF. The CDR3 coding sequence is TGTGCCAGCTCGAGAGGACACGAAACCGGGGAGCTGTTTTTT.